The sequence of this T cell receptor (beta chain) was determined in a study of blood T cell repertoires in COVID-19. At the level of the study: Donors in the United States, Italy and Spain gave samples during acute or convalescent COVID-19. T cells, B-cell-depleted T cells, or PBMCs provided the cDNA or gDNA that served as material.

This clone was detected only once. Original processing notes: Amplification from reference gene primers served as the basis for estimated nucleated cell counts. The assay was immunoSEQ multiplex PCR, and TCRdb's table has in-frame clones only and misses some. The DNA was the basis for D and trimming; V, J and clone size are from that table. The sample includes about 110,000 clones, approximately 88% of them seen just once. The germline gives CDR1 SGHRS, CDR2 YFSETQ. The V gene end was trimmed by 2 bases and the J gene end by 8 bases; junction bases not matched to a gene: 9. The CDR3 sequence is 16 residues long.

The receptor was derived from a human donor in a cohort sampled during active COVID-19. This chain joins TRBV5-1 and TRBJ1-4, with 10 positions matching TRBD1. Sequencing input: peripheral blood. The chain's CDR3 is CASSFSRQGAPEKLFF. CDR3 nucleotides: TGCGCCAGCAGCTTTTCCCGACAGGGGGCGCCCGAAAAACTGTTTTTT.